The clone carrying this T cell receptor beta chain was observed a handful of times. Its target is not known. The data stem from a study of neoadjuvant anti-PD-1 for oral cavity cancer. About the study: Patients without progression got a fourth dose around day 43.

TCRdb keeps only in-frame clones here, not all; method: immunoSEQ multiplex PCR. The profile shows about 62,000 clones, 70% to 85% of them singletons. Regarding the study as a whole: Non-responders to neoadjuvant nivolumab had significantly more clonal PBMC T cells than responders.

The sample in question was PBMCs, obtained before nivolumab (anti-PD-1) treatment. This TCR derives from a person aged 35-80 years with oral cavity squamous cell carcinoma.

The DNA for the CDR3 is TGTGCCTGGAGCCACTCCACAGATACGCAGTATTTT. Its protein product is CAWSHSTDTQYF. The chain uses TRBV30 and TRBJ2-3; D not resolved. V lost 3 bases and J 2 bases, leaving 6 bases between the germline ends. In germline, CDR1 is GTSNPN, CDR2 SVGIG (reference sequence). The CDR3 contains 12 residues.